One and the same sample provided the 9 T cell receptor beta chains below, sequenced in a study of T-cell reconstitution after alpha-beta-depleted transplantation in children. Unique molecular identifiers featured in how the TCRbeta library was prepared. TCRdb fed the PCR reads into MiXCR, producing one record per CDR3 protein. The table records a few hundred thousand distinct CDR3 sequences, 20% to 30% of them present only once. The input for sequencing was PBMCs, mostly from graft donor cells, taken 360 days after TCRalphabeta/CD19-depleted stem cell transplant. These receptors all come from a female patient aged 2-9 years who had a stem cell transplant for congenital amegakaryocytic thrombocytopenia, so the T cells may come from the graft donor.

This clonotype showed up just a few times. The chain carries TRBV28 and TRBJ2-5, with 8 positions matching TRBD2. Germline assignment: CDR1 MDHEN and CDR2 SYDVKM. The CDR3 consists of 17 residues. J gave up 4 bases and V 2 bases, and 12 bases lay outside the gene matches. CDR3 DNA: TGTGCCAGCAGTTTAAACGAACCGGGACTAGGATCAGAGACCCAGTACTTC. It translates to CASSLNEPGLGSETQYF.

This clonotype was found a few times. The gene calls are TRBV20-1 and TRBJ1-2, with 7 bases aligning to TRBD1. V lost 6 bases, J lost 4 bases, and 5 bases stayed unmatched. The CDR3 covers 12 residues. Germline V gives CDR1 DFQATT, CDR2 SNEGSKA (reference sequence). The CDR3 nucleotides are TGCAGTGCAAGGGGACAGACCTATGGCTACACCTTC. Protein: CSARGQTYGYTF.

The chain links TRBV20-1 to TRBJ2-7; D is possibly TRBD2 (6 bases). This CDR3 has 13 residues. The V gene's germline CDR1 is DFQATT and CDR2 SNEGSKA (reference sequence). Trimming shortened V by 6 bases and J by 3 bases, and 15 bases separated the two germline ends. The CDR3 protein is CSATGTGYYEQYF. The CDR3 DNA sequence: TGCAGTGCAACCGGGACTGGTTACTACGAGCAGTACTTC.

CDR3 coding DNA: TGTGCCAGCAGCCAAAGACAGGGGGGTTACTACGAGCAGTACTTC. Protein product: CASSQRQGGYYEQYF. The V call is TRBV4-2, the J call TRBJ2-7; 9 bases align to TRBD1. Trimming cost V 2 bases and J 3 bases; bases outside gene matches: 5. This CDR3 region has 15 residues. The germline V gene has CDR1 LGHNA and CDR2 YNFKEQ.

In its sample, this clonotype was seen a few times. The J gene is TRBJ2-7, the V gene TRBV12-3 or TRBV12-4; 14 bases agree with TRBD2. The junction had 4 bases not matched to a gene; V was cut back by 4 bases and J by 2 bases. CDR3 size: 16 residues. The DNA for the CDR3 is TGTGCCAGCAGTTCGACTAGCGGGAGGGGGCCCTACGAGCAGTACTTC. This codes for CASSSTSGRGPYEQYF.

This clonotype was seen a handful of times. This sequence joins TRBV5-1 and TRBJ2-7; 8 nucleotides match TRBD1. Per germline, CDR1 SGHRS and CDR2 YFSETQ. The CDR3 consists of 12 residues. Trimming took 0 bases from V and 10 from J; bases not matched to a gene: 3. The CDR3: CASSLDRGFQYF. CDR3 in DNA: TGCGCCAGCAGCTTGGACAGGGGGTTTCAGTACTTC.

This clonotype was seen at least ten times. The CDR3 coding sequence is TGCGCCAGCAGCTTGGCCCTGGATCTTGGCTACACCTTC. The encoded protein is CASSLALDLGYTF. This chain joins TRBV5-1 and TRBJ1-2; D is undetermined. CDR3 length: 13 amino acids. Trimming removed 0 bases at V and 7 bases at J, with 10 bases between. Germline CDR1 SGHRS, CDR2 YFSETQ.

The gene calls are TRBV10-3 and TRBJ1-1; 7 bases are shared with TRBD1. This CDR3 region has 14 residues. V lost 5 bases and J lost 1; bases outside the gene matches: 4. Germline CDR1 is ENHRY and CDR2 is SYGVKD. CDR3 in DNA: TGTGCCATCAGTTCACAGGGGTCGAACACTGAAGCTTTCTTT. It translates to CAISSQGSNTEAFF.

The chain couples TRBV5-1 to TRBJ2-1; D not resolved. The germline CDR1 and CDR2 sequences are SGHRS and YFSETQ. The CDR3 length is 17 residues. V shed 2 bases and J shed 2 bases, with 17 bases lying between them. CDR3 in amino acids: CASSLGVVGPTYNEQFF. In nucleotides, the CDR3 is TGCGCCAGCAGCTTAGGAGTTGTAGGGCCTACCTACAATGAGCAGTTCTTC.